This passage covers 12 T cell receptor beta chains from one sample sequenced in a study of vaccination and CD4 T cells after COVID-19. An Oncomine TCR Beta short-read assay was used to sequence the DNA from cultured CD4+ T cells. TCRdb independently ran MiXCR on the PCR reads; one entry per CDR3 protein. This sample yields roughly 11,000 distinct CDR3 sequences, of which about 40% are seen a single time; 6.5% to 8% belongs to the top ten. These receptors have no identified antigens. Indicated treatment: approximately nine-day PBMC culture with coronavirus spike peptide pools or control peptides (ViraFEST assay). Sequencing was done on a sample of CD4+ T cells from blood, cultured in vitro. All receptors come from a human donor who had recovered from COVID-19.

This clonotype was seen a few times. This rearrangement joins TRBV6-2 or TRBV6-3 to TRBJ1-5; D gene ambiguous. The CDR3 is 13 residues long. V gave up 7 bases and J gave up 3 bases, with 10 bases separating them. CDR1 is MNHEY and CDR2 is SVGEGT in the germline V gene. As DNA, the CDR3 is TGTGCCAGCAAAACAGAGTACAATCAGCCCCAGCATTTT. It translates to CASKTEYNQPQHF.

The chain couples TRBV24-1 to TRBJ2-2; 7 positions match TRBD1. The germline V gene encodes CDR1 KGHDR and CDR2 SFDVKD. The V gene end was trimmed by 0 bases and the J gene end by 7 bases; junction bases not matched to a gene: 10. This CDR3 has 17 residues. The CDR3: CATSDLNQAGGSGELFF. The DNA of the CDR3 is TGTGCCACCAGTGATTTGAATCAGGCAGGGGGTAGCGGGGAGCTGTTTTTT.

The J gene is TRBJ1-5, the V gene TRBV27; D call uncertain. Trimming left V 2 bases short and J 0 bases short, with 14 bases between. The CDR3 is 17 amino acids. Germline V lookup: CDR1 MNHEY, CDR2 SMNVEV (reference sequence). Here the CDR3 DNA reads TGTGCCAGCAGTTTAAAAGGGTCATCTACTAGCAATCAGCCCCAGCATTTT. Protein product: CASSLKGSSTSNQPQHF.

The chain combines TRBV11-2 with TRBJ2-7; 10 bases align to TRBD1. CDR3 length: 16 amino acids. Germline V gene lookup returns CDR1 SGHAT and CDR2 FQNNGV. V dropped 2 bases and J dropped 5; count of bases not matched to a gene: 9. In nucleotides, the CDR3 is TGTGCCAGCAGCTTACGTTCCGTGACAGGGGGCAACGAGCAGTACTTC. It codes for CASSLRSVTGGNEQYF. Combining the CDR3 with reference TRBV11-2 and TRBJ2-7 gives the whole variable domain EAGVAQSPRYKIIEKRQSVAFWCNPISGHATLYWYQQILGQGPKLLIQFQNNGVVDDSQLPKDRFSAERLKGVDSTLKIQPAKLEDSAVYLCASSLRSVTGGNEQYFGPGTRLTVT.

The table lists this clonotype with a few counts. J is TRBJ1-2 and V is TRBV5-1; the D is unclear. Trimming cost V 0 bases and J 5 bases, with 8 bases left between them. Germline assignment: CDR1 SGHRS and CDR2 YFSETQ. The CDR3 covers 13 residues. The DNA of the CDR3 is TGCGCCAGCAGCTTGGCCGCTGGTTATGGCTACACCTTC. Translation: CASSLAAGYGYTF.

The genes are TRBV24-1 and TRBJ1-2; 7 bases match TRBD1. CDR1 and CDR2 from the germline V gene are KGHDR and SFDVKD. V shed 3 bases and J 3 bases; nucleotides not matched to a gene: 0. The CDR3 is 13 residues long. The CDR3 DNA reads TGTGCCACCAGTGATCAGGGGGACTATGGCTACACCTTC. It codes for CATSDQGDYGYTF.

This clonotype appeared once. Written as DNA, the CDR3 is TGTGCCATCAGTGAGGACCGAGAAACCCAAGAGACCCAGTACTTC. Protein product: CAISEDRETQETQYF. This chain connects TRBV10-3 to TRBJ2-5; D ambiguous. V was shortened by 2 bases and J by 1 base, with 11 bases between the two germline ends. The germline CDR1 and CDR2 sequences are ENHRY and SYGVKD. CDR3 length: 15 amino acids.

This clonotype was seen a handful of times. The chain is built from TRBV20-1 and TRBJ2-1, with TRBD2 matching over 7 bases. Per the germline V gene, CDR1 is DFQATT and CDR2 is SNEGSKA (reference sequence). The CDR3 spans 14 residues. V lost 2 bases and J lost 10; bases outside the gene matches: 11. Here the CDR3 reads CSARRSGDAGEQFF. The CDR3 coding sequence is TGCAGTGCTAGACGAAGCGGGGACGCGGGGGAGCAGTTCTTC.

This clonotype came up a few times. This chain links TRBV4-1 with TRBJ1-2; maybe TRBD1 (6 bases). CDR1 MGHRA and CDR2 YSYEKL come from the germline V gene. V lost 5 bases, J lost 0 bases, and 10 bases lay in between. The CDR3 is 14 residues long. The CDR3 DNA reads TGCGCCAGCAGCGGGGGCGGGTCTAACTATGGCTACACCTTC. This codes for CASSGGGSNYGYTF.

The chain is built from TRBV24-1 and TRBJ2-1; 7 nucleotides align to TRBD2. Looked up from germline, CDR1 is KGHDR and CDR2 is SFDVKD. CDR3 length: 16 residues. The junction had 4 bases not matched to a gene; V was cut back by 3 bases and J by 0 bases. The CDR3 loop reads CATSDASGSSYNEQFF. The CDR3 nucleotides read TGTGCCACCAGTGATGCTAGCGGTAGCTCCTACAATGAGCAGTTCTTC.

The chain combines TRBV10-3 with TRBJ2-3; unclear D gene. Germline assignment: CDR1 ENHRY and CDR2 SYGVKD. This CDR3 has 12 amino acids. Between the trimmed V and J ends, which lost 0 bases and 6 bases, there was a span of 4 bases. Here the CDR3 DNA reads TGTGCCATCAGTGAGTCGACCGATACGCAGTATTTT. It translates to CAISESTDTQYF.

This chain connects TRBV20-1 to TRBJ2-3, with D hard to call. CDR3 size: 13 residues. With 7 bases removed from V and 1 base from J, the gap between germline ends came to 12 bases. Looked up from germline, CDR1 is DFQATT and CDR2 is SNEGSKA (reference sequence). The CDR3 coding sequence is TGCAGTGTCGCGCCAGCCCGCACAGATACGCAGTATTTT. Translated: CSVAPARTDTQYF.